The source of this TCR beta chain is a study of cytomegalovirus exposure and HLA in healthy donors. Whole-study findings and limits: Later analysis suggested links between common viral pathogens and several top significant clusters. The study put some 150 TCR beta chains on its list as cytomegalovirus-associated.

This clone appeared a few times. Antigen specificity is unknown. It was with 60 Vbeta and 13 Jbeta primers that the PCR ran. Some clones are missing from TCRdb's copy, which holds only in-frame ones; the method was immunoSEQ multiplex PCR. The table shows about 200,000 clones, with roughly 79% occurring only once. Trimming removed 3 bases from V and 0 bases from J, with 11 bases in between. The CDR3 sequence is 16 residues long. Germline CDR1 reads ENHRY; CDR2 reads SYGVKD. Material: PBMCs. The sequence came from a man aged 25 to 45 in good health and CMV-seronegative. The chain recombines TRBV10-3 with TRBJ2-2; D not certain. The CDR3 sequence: CAISDPRVANTGELFF. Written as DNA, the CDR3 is TGTGCCATCAGTGACCCACGGGTAGCGAACACCGGGGAGCTGTTTTTT.